The rows below give T cell receptor beta chains drawn from one sample of a study of blood T cell repertoires in COVID-19. Only in-frame clones appear in the TCRdb table, and some are missing; sequencing was by immunoSEQ multiplex PCR. The sample has fewer than 400,000 clones, 80% to 95% seen once. Sample: PBMCs or T cells enriched from blood (not recorded which). The receptors stem from a woman between 25 and 40 years old who had recovered from COVID-19. Both conserved end residues are part of each CDR3. A D gene is named only where the DNA matches it firmly. Size values are once, few and many counts, or a class for expanded clones, and some rows have none.

clone size: -; D gene: TRBD2; J gene: TRBJ2-1; V gene: TRBV4-3; CDR3 protein: CASSQDIGLAGSYNEQFF; CDR3 DNA: TGCGCCAGCAGCCAAGATATAGGACTAGCGGGGTCCTACAATGAGCAGTTCTTC
clone size: -; D gene: TRBD1; J gene: TRBJ1-1; V gene: TRBV7-9; CDR3 protein: CASSLDGTVNTEAFF; CDR3 DNA: TGTGCCAGCAGCTTAGATGGGACAGTGAACACTGAAGCTTTCTTT
clone size: -; D gene: TRBD1; J gene: TRBJ1-1; V gene: TRBV18; CDR3 protein: CASSAGTANTEAFF; CDR3 DNA: TGTGCCAGCTCAGCCGGGACAGCGAACACTGAAGCTTTCTTT
clone size: -; D gene: TRBD1; J gene: TRBJ2-1; V gene: TRBV5-1; CDR3 protein: CASSLDRGQSIYNEQFF; CDR3 DNA: TGCGCCAGCAGCCTGGACAGGGGGCAGTCCATCTACAATGAGCAGTTCTTC
clone size: -; D gene: -; J gene: TRBJ2-3; V gene: TRBV2; CDR3 protein: CASSEARDPRGTQYF; CDR3 DNA: TGTGCCAGCAGTGAAGCAAGGGACCCGCGGGGTACGCAGTATTTT
clone size: -; D gene: -; J gene: TRBJ1-2; V gene: TRBV19; CDR3 protein: CASGPRGGDYGYTF; CDR3 DNA: TGTGCCAGTGGCCCCCGGGGAGGGGACTATGGCTACACCTTC
clone size: -; D gene: -; J gene: TRBJ2-1; V gene: TRBV30; CDR3 protein: CAWSVGRRMVVEQFF; CDR3 DNA: TGTGCCTGGAGTGTAGGGCGGAGGATGGTGGTTGAGCAGTTCTTC
clone size: -; D gene: -; J gene: TRBJ1-3; V gene: TRBV4-1; CDR3 protein: CASSQGPGGRNTIYF; CDR3 DNA: TGCGCCAGCAGCCAAGGTCCGGGAGGAAGAAACACCATATATTTT
clone size: -; D gene: TRBD2; J gene: TRBJ2-5; V gene: TRBV2; CDR3 protein: CASRGLPQETQYF; CDR3 DNA: TGTGCCAGCAGGGGACTACCCCAAGAGACCCAGTACTTC
clone size: -; D gene: -; J gene: TRBJ2-2; V gene: TRBV5-1; CDR3 protein: CATTTGIGELFF; CDR3 DNA: TGCGCCACCACCACAGGGATAGGGGAGCTGTTTTTT
clone size: -; D gene: -; J gene: TRBJ1-2; V gene: TRBV9; CDR3 protein: CASSSPQGATF; CDR3 DNA: TGTGCCAGCAGCTCTCCCCAAGGGGCCACCTTC
clone size: few; D gene: -; J gene: TRBJ2-1; V gene: TRBV9; CDR3 protein: CASSVGGGISYNEQFF; CDR3 DNA: TGTGCCAGCAGCGTAGGCGGCGGCATTTCCTACAATGAGCAGTTCTTC
clone size: -; D gene: -; J gene: TRBJ1-1; V gene: TRBV7-2; CDR3 protein: CASSFDRWDTEAFF; CDR3 DNA: TGTGCCAGCAGCTTCGACAGGTGGGACACTGAAGCTTTCTTT
clone size: -; D gene: TRBD2; J gene: TRBJ2-7; V gene: TRBV7-9; CDR3 protein: CASSSGGGPMWDSYEQYF; CDR3 DNA: TGTGCCAGCAGCTCGGGGGGAGGGCCAATGTGGGACTCCTACGAGCAGTACTTC
clone size: once; D gene: -; J gene: TRBJ2-7; V gene: TRBV18; CDR3 protein: CASSPEGYEQYF; CDR3 DNA: TGTGCCAGCTCACCGGAGGGCTACGAGCAGTACTTC
clone size: -; D gene: -; J gene: TRBJ2-1; V gene: TRBV7-2; CDR3 protein: CASSFSWSGVFDEQFF; CDR3 DNA: TGTGCCAGCAGCTTCTCGTGGTCGGGGGTCTTCGATGAGCAGTTCTTC
clone size: -; D gene: TRBD1; J gene: TRBJ2-5; V gene: TRBV10-3; CDR3 protein: CATSSSGQGIETQYF; CDR3 DNA: TGTGCCACCTCCTCCTCGGGACAGGGTATAGAGACCCAGTACTTC
clone size: -; D gene: -; J gene: TRBJ1-2; V gene: TRBV28; CDR3 protein: CASLSNYGYTF; CDR3 DNA: TGTGCCAGCTTGAGTAACTATGGCTACACCTTC
clone size: -; D gene: -; J gene: TRBJ1-1; V gene: TRBV4-1; CDR3 protein: CASGAAGDGNTEAFF; CDR3 DNA: TGCGCCAGCGGAGCGGCGGGCGACGGGAACACTGAAGCTTTCTTT
clone size: -; D gene: TRBD1; J gene: TRBJ2-7; V gene: TRBV18; CDR3 protein: CASSATGTGGYEQYF; CDR3 DNA: TGTGCCAGCTCAGCGACCGGGACAGGGGGCTACGAGCAGTACTTC
clone size: -; D gene: -; J gene: TRBJ2-1; V gene: TRBV18; CDR3 protein: CASSPGDRGSEQFF; CDR3 DNA: TGTGCCAGCTCACCAGGGGATCGGGGGTCTGAGCAGTTCTTC
clone size: few; D gene: -; J gene: TRBJ2-7; V gene: TRBV4-1; CDR3 protein: CASSQAGAQRYF; CDR3 DNA: TGCGCCAGCAGCCAGGCGGGGGCCCAGCGGTACTTC
clone size: -; D gene: -; J gene: TRBJ2-4; V gene: TRBV3-1/TRBV3-2; CDR3 protein: CASSPSGTLQNIQYF; CDR3 DNA: TGTGCCAGCAGCCCCTCGGGTACTCTCCAGAACATTCAGTACTTC
clone size: -; D gene: -; J gene: TRBJ2-5; V gene: TRBV9; CDR3 protein: CASSVSYQREWETQYF; CDR3 DNA: TGTGCCAGCAGCGTGAGTTACCAGCGAGAGTGGGAGACCCAGTACTTC
clone size: -; D gene: TRBD1; J gene: TRBJ1-6; V gene: TRBV19; CDR3 protein: CASSIGGPGQVASPLHF; CDR3 DNA: TGTGCCAGTAGTATTGGTGGGCCGGGACAGGTGGCTTCACCCCTCCACTTT
clone size: -; D gene: -; J gene: TRBJ2-3; V gene: TRBV4-3; CDR3 protein: CASSQDPGGHDADTQYF; CDR3 DNA: TGCGCCAGCAGCCAAGACCCCGGAGGGCATGATGCAGATACGCAGTATTTT
clone size: -; D gene: -; J gene: TRBJ1-4; V gene: TRBV4-2; CDR3 protein: CASSQESSQSGEKLFF; CDR3 DNA: TGTGCCAGCAGCCAGGAATCTTCCCAATCGGGTGAAAAACTGTTTTTT
clone size: once; D gene: TRBD1; J gene: TRBJ1-1; V gene: TRBV7-2; CDR3 protein: CASSLQGRGTEAFF; CDR3 DNA: TGTGCCAGCAGTTTACAGGGGAGAGGGACTGAAGCTTTCTTT
clone size: -; D gene: TRBD2; J gene: TRBJ2-1; V gene: TRBV15; CDR3 protein: CATSRVSGSENEQFF; CDR3 DNA: TGTGCCACCAGCAGAGTTAGCGGGAGTGAAAATGAGCAGTTCTTC
clone size: -; D gene: -; J gene: TRBJ1-1; V gene: TRBV12-3/TRBV12-4; CDR3 protein: CASTINTEAFF; CDR3 DNA: TGTGCCAGCACCATTAACACTGAAGCTTTCTTT
clone size: few; D gene: -; J gene: TRBJ2-3; V gene: TRBV5-4; CDR3 protein: CASSLAVALSTDTQYF; CDR3 DNA: TGTGCCAGCAGCTTGGCAGTAGCTCTTAGCACAGATACGCAGTATTTT
clone size: -; D gene: -; J gene: TRBJ2-3; V gene: TRBV15; CDR3 protein: CATSRVGTLSDTQYF; CDR3 DNA: TGTGCCACCAGCAGAGTAGGGACTTTGTCAGATACGCAGTATTTT
clone size: -; D gene: TRBD2; J gene: TRBJ2-1; V gene: TRBV27; CDR3 protein: CASSSSGSYNEQFF; CDR3 DNA: TGTGCCAGCAGTTCTAGCGGGAGTTACAATGAGCAGTTCTTC
clone size: -; D gene: -; J gene: TRBJ1-6; V gene: TRBV4-2; CDR3 protein: CASSQVPQGKGSPLHF; CDR3 DNA: TGTGCCAGCAGCCAAGTCCCCCAGGGGAAGGGTTCACCCCTCCACTTT
clone size: -; D gene: TRBD1; J gene: TRBJ1-1; V gene: TRBV11-2; CDR3 protein: CASSYLQGAAEAFF; CDR3 DNA: TGTGCCAGCAGCTATCTACAGGGGGCAGCTGAAGCTTTCTTT
clone size: -; D gene: -; J gene: TRBJ2-7; V gene: TRBV6-7; CDR3 protein: CARTRDTFYEQYF; CDR3 DNA: TGTGCCAGGACCCGGGACACTTTCTACGAGCAGTACTTC
clone size: -; D gene: -; J gene: TRBJ1-2; V gene: TRBV19; CDR3 protein: CASSSYPGWKNGANYGYTF; CDR3 DNA: TGTGCCAGTAGTTCCTACCCCGGATGGAAGAACGGAGCTAACTATGGCTACACCTTC
clone size: -; D gene: TRBD1; J gene: TRBJ1-3; V gene: TRBV2; CDR3 protein: CASSSQGAGGNTIYF; CDR3 DNA: TGTGCCAGCAGCTCTCAGGGGGCGGGTGGAAACACCATATATTTT
clone size: -; D gene: TRBD1; J gene: TRBJ1-6; V gene: TRBV18; CDR3 protein: CASSPTGDNSPLHF; CDR3 DNA: TGTGCCAGCTCACCGACAGGGGATAATTCACCCCTCCACTTT
clone size: -; D gene: TRBD1; J gene: TRBJ1-3; V gene: TRBV6-5; CDR3 protein: CASSFDLQGAGNTIYF; CDR3 DNA: TGTGCCAGCAGTTTCGACTTACAGGGGGCTGGAAACACCATATATTTT
clone size: -; D gene: TRBD1; J gene: TRBJ1-6; V gene: TRBV3-1/TRBV3-2; CDR3 protein: CASSLGQGNSPLHF; CDR3 DNA: TGTGCCAGCAGCCTAGGACAGGGTAATTCACCCCTCCACTTT
clone size: -; D gene: -; J gene: TRBJ2-3; V gene: TRBV7-6; CDR3 protein: CASSLGGSYRDTQYF; CDR3 DNA: TGTGCCAGCAGCTTAGGGGGCTCCTATAGAGATACGCAGTATTTT
clone size: -; D gene: -; J gene: TRBJ2-1; V gene: TRBV5-1; CDR3 protein: CASSSDFLYNEQFF; CDR3 DNA: TGCGCCAGCAGCTCGGACTTCCTCTACAATGAGCAGTTCTTC
clone size: -; D gene: -; J gene: TRBJ2-5; V gene: TRBV28; CDR3 protein: CASSLTGARQETQYF; CDR3 DNA: TGTGCCAGCAGTTTAACGGGAGCACGGCAAGAGACCCAGTACTTC
clone size: -; D gene: -; J gene: TRBJ2-2; V gene: TRBV25-1; CDR3 protein: CASSGGNTGELFF; CDR3 DNA: TGTGCCAGCAGTGGCGGGAACACCGGGGAGCTGTTTTTT
clone size: -; D gene: -; J gene: TRBJ2-5; V gene: TRBV3-1/TRBV3-2; CDR3 protein: CASSLPRLRARQYF; CDR3 DNA: TGTGCCAGCAGCCTTCCCCGGTTGAGGGCCCGCCAGTACTTC
clone size: -; D gene: TRBD1; J gene: TRBJ1-6; V gene: TRBV28; CDR3 protein: CASSPGTGTGLSYNSPLHF; CDR3 DNA: TGTGCCAGCAGTCCCGGAACCGGGACAGGCCTCTCCTATAATTCACCCCTCCACTTT
clone size: -; D gene: -; J gene: TRBJ2-7; V gene: TRBV27; CDR3 protein: CASRIRGGEQYF; CDR3 DNA: TGTGCCAGCAGGATCAGGGGTGGCGAGCAGTACTTC
clone size: -; D gene: -; J gene: TRBJ2-1; V gene: TRBV5-1; CDR3 protein: CATIQGRGEQFF; CDR3 DNA: TGCGCCACCATACAGGGAAGGGGTGAGCAGTTCTTC
clone size: -; D gene: -; J gene: TRBJ1-2; V gene: TRBV4-2; CDR3 protein: CASSQVGGSEGYTF; CDR3 DNA: TGTGCCAGCAGCCAAGTGGGGGGGTCGGAGGGCTACACCTTC
clone size: -; D gene: -; J gene: TRBJ2-1; V gene: TRBV7-3; CDR3 protein: CASSSGLGNEQFF; CDR3 DNA: TGTGCCAGCAGCTCCGGACTTGGGAATGAGCAGTTCTTC
clone size: -; D gene: TRBD1; J gene: TRBJ2-7; V gene: TRBV5-1; CDR3 protein: CASSPTGTSYEQYF; CDR3 DNA: TGCGCCAGCAGCCCGACAGGGACCTCCTACGAGCAGTACTTC